The rows below give T cell receptor beta chains drawn from one sample of a study of regulatory T cells in long-lasting Graves disease. Each CDR3 protein gets one entry after TCRdb re-called the multiplex PCR reads with MiXCR. The sample has 400,000 to 450,000 distinct CDR3 sequences; about a sixth are singletons. These data are also associated with another study on T cells in Graves' hyperthyroidism and ophthalmopathy.

Specimen: peripheral blood mononuclear cells (PBMCs), collected at new diagnosis, from a patient treated with antithyroid drugs. These receptors were obtained from a woman in her thirties with Graves disease. Both conserved end residues are part of each CDR3. The D gene is left open where the match is weak. Clone size is shown for a subset of rows, as once, few, many or a class of expanded clone.

V gene,J gene,D gene,clone size,CDR3 protein,CDR3 DNA
TRBV28,TRBJ1-5,-,many,CASSPGREGSNQPQHF,TGTGCCAGCAGTCCCGGGCGGGAGGGCAGCAATCAGCCCCAGCATTTT
TRBV27,TRBJ1-5,-,many,CASSFSGINQPQHF,TGTGCCAGCAGTTTTTCGGGGATCAATCAGCCCCAGCATTTT
TRBV5-1,TRBJ2-3,-,many,CASRGTVRDTQYF,TGCGCCAGCCGGGGGACAGTTCGCGATACGCAGTATTTT
TRBV2,TRBJ2-5,TRBD1,many,CASRGRTGGQETQYF,TGTGCCAGCAGGGGGAGGACAGGGGGGCAAGAGACCCAGTACTTC
TRBV5-1,TRBJ2-7,TRBD1,few,CASSLGQGFSDEQYF,TGCGCCAGCAGCTTGGGACAGGGTTTTAGCGACGAGCAGTACTTC
TRBV27,TRBJ1-2,-,few,CASGRLQVNYGYTF,TGTGCCAGCGGACGCCTACAGGTCAACTATGGCTACACCTTC
TRBV15,TRBJ1-1,TRBD1,few,CATSRDETGAEYTEAFF,TGTGCCACCAGCAGAGATGAGACAGGGGCCGAGTACACTGAAGCTTTCTTT
TRBV6-1,TRBJ1-3,TRBD1,few,CASIRQGSGNTIYF,TGTGCCAGCATTAGACAGGGCTCTGGAAACACCATATATTTT
TRBV20-1,TRBJ2-1,TRBD2,many,CSARGGRVDEQFF,TGCAGTGCTAGAGGGGGGAGGGTCGATGAGCAGTTCTTC
TRBV6-2/TRBV6-3,TRBJ2-7,TRBD2,-,CASSYPGLAVEQYF,TGTGCCAGCAGTTACCCGGGACTAGCGGTCGAGCAGTACTTC
TRBV5-1,TRBJ1-6,TRBD1,-,CASSGRDRSYNSPLHF,TGCGCCAGCAGCGGCCGGGACAGGTCCTATAATTCACCCCTCCACTTT
TRBV7-9,TRBJ2-3,TRBD1,many,CASSLLQTGTGFADTQYF,TGTGCCAGCAGCTTACTACAAACCGGGACAGGGTTCGCAGATACGCAGTATTTT
TRBV2,TRBJ2-7,TRBD2,many,CASSGLVGGPYEQYF,TGTGCCAGCAGTGGCCTGGTGGGAGGGCCCTACGAGCAGTACTTC
TRBV6-9,TRBJ1-1,-,many,CASSYGGVNTEAFF,TGTGCCAGCAGTTATGGAGGGGTCAACACTGAAGCTTTCTTT
TRBV14,TRBJ1-1,-,few,CASSQESLSLNTEAFF,TGTGCCAGCAGCCAAGAGTCCCTGAGCCTGAACACTGAAGCTTTCTTT
TRBV5-1,TRBJ2-1,TRBD2,many,CASSLDFRGGRALYEQFF,TGCGCCAGCAGCTTGGACTTCCGTGGCGGGAGGGCCTTGTATGAGCAGTTCTTC
TRBV24-1,TRBJ2-3,TRBD1,few,CATSDPDRGSTDTQYF,TGTGCCACCAGTGACCCCGACAGGGGGTCAACAGATACGCAGTATTTT
TRBV11-2,TRBJ2-7,-,many,CASSPAQGNEQYF,TGTGCCAGCAGTCCAGCACAGGGCAACGAGCAGTACTTC
TRBV11-2,TRBJ1-1,-,-,CASSLGWREMNTEAFF,TGTGCCAGCAGCTTAGGTTGGAGAGAGATGAACACTGAAGCTTTCTTT
TRBV6-5,TRBJ2-7,-,few,CASSYLSGQRTYEQYF,TGTGCCAGCAGTTACCTCTCGGGACAACGAACCTACGAGCAGTACTTC
TRBV7-9,TRBJ1-1,-,many,CASSATWQGITPEAFF,TGTGCCAGCAGCGCGACCTGGCAGGGGATTACCCCTGAAGCTTTCTTT
TRBV28,TRBJ2-5,TRBD2,many,CASSRTGRGQETQYF,TGTGCCAGCAGTCGAACCGGGCGGGGGCAAGAGACCCAGTACTTC
TRBV28,TRBJ2-1,TRBD2,many,CASTVTGLAFDEQFF,TGTGCCAGCACCGTTACTGGACTAGCTTTTGATGAGCAGTTCTTC
TRBV5-1,TRBJ2-3,-,many,CASSLGPNQITDTQYF,TGCGCCAGCAGCTTGGGACCAAACCAAATCACAGATACGCAGTATTTT
TRBV14,TRBJ2-4,-,many,CASSLIEVGEDGGLAKNIQYF,TGTGCCAGCAGCCTAATCGAAGTGGGGGAGGATGGTGGCCTAGCCAAAAACATTCAGTACTTC
TRBV10-3,TRBJ2-2,TRBD2,-,CAISDAGGTSGAGELFF,TGTGCCATCAGTGACGCAGGCGGGACTAGCGGCGCCGGGGAGCTGTTTTTT
TRBV19,TRBJ2-5,-,few,CASKTGTFQETQYF,TGTGCCAGTAAAACAGGGACCTTTCAAGAGACCCAGTACTTC
TRBV24-1,TRBJ2-1,TRBD2,many,CATSDQGLAVNNEQFF,TGTGCCACCAGTGATCAAGGACTAGCGGTTAACAATGAGCAGTTCTTC
TRBV28,TRBJ2-1,-,many,CASSLAPDSYNEQFF,TGTGCCAGCAGTTTAGCCCCGGACTCCTACAATGAGCAGTTCTTC
TRBV7-9,TRBJ2-2,TRBD1,-,CASSYRGSPGELFF,TGTGCCAGCAGCTACAGGGGCTCCCCCGGGGAGCTGTTTTTT
TRBV29-1,TRBJ2-1,TRBD2,-,CSVAAGGAYNEQFF,TGCAGCGTTGCAGCGGGAGGTGCCTACAATGAGCAGTTCTTC
TRBV7-3,TRBJ2-1,-,many,CASSKSGSLNEQFF,TGTGCCAGCAGCAAGTCGGGGAGCCTCAATGAGCAGTTCTTC
TRBV2,TRBJ2-5,-,many,CASRSAVDWTVRETQYF,TGTGCCAGCAGATCGGCAGTTGATTGGACTGTGAGGGAGACCCAGTACTTC
TRBV7-2,TRBJ2-3,TRBD2,-,CASSLTGTSGPSTDTQYF,TGTGCCAGCAGCTTAACCGGGACTAGCGGACCTAGCACAGATACGCAGTATTTT
TRBV6-2/TRBV6-3,TRBJ2-1,TRBD2,-,CASGSRGGGSEQFF,TGTGCCAGCGGGTCTCGCGGGGGGGGTAGTGAGCAGTTCTTC
TRBV5-6,TRBJ1-1,-,-,CASTQVGLEDTEAFF,TGTGCCAGCACCCAGGTAGGCCTCGAGGACACTGAAGCTTTCTTT
TRBV28,TRBJ2-5,-,once,CASSLRGRVVGETQYF,TGTGCCAGCAGTCTCCGCGGGCGGGTTGTAGGGGAGACCCAGTACTTC
TRBV20-1,TRBJ2-5,-,many,CSAGEGGETQYF,TGCAGTGCAGGAGAGGGGGGTGAGACCCAGTACTTC
TRBV6-5,TRBJ2-7,TRBD2,many,CASSWLAGSYEQYF,TGTGCCAGCAGTTGGCTAGCGGGATCCTACGAGCAGTACTTC
TRBV30,TRBJ2-7,TRBD1,many,CAWSGRGQNEQYF,TGTGCCTGGAGCGGCAGGGGGCAGAACGAGCAGTACTTC
TRBV12-3/TRBV12-4,TRBJ2-1,TRBD2,many,CASSFSGTSGRSEQFF,TGTGCCAGCAGTTTCTCCGGGACTAGCGGGAGAAGTGAGCAGTTCTTC
TRBV5-1,TRBJ2-1,TRBD2,many,CASSSPGTSGRTEGYNEQFF,TGCGCCAGCAGCTCACCCGGGACTAGCGGGAGGACCGAGGGGTACAATGAGCAGTTCTTC
TRBV6-2/TRBV6-3,TRBJ2-7,-,many,CASSYAYSRGGYEQYF,TGTGCCAGCAGTTACGCCTATAGCAGGGGCGGATACGAGCAGTACTTC
TRBV5-4,TRBJ1-2,TRBD1,few,CASSSAGTGDVAYGYTF,TGTGCCAGCAGCTCCGCCGGGACAGGGGATGTTGCGTATGGCTACACCTTC
TRBV28,TRBJ1-1,-,many,CATYRDSNTEAFF,TGTGCCACCTACAGGGACTCGAACACTGAAGCTTTCTTT
TRBV11-2,TRBJ2-7,-,-,CASRKGRQYF,TGTGCCAGCAGAAAAGGGAGGCAGTACTTC
TRBV27,TRBJ2-1,-,few,CASSLSVEDEQFF,TGTGCCAGCAGTTTATCGGTAGAGGATGAGCAGTTCTTC
TRBV25-1,TRBJ1-1,-,-,CASRSANTEAFF,TGTGCCAGCCGGTCTGCGAACACTGAAGCTTTCTTT
TRBV2,TRBJ2-2,-,many,CASSVRRESGELFF,TGTGCCAGCAGTGTAAGGAGGGAAAGCGGGGAGCTGTTTTTT
TRBV20-1,TRBJ1-2,TRBD1,few,CSARLTGGANYGYTF,TGCAGTGCTAGACTGACAGGGGGAGCTAACTATGGCTACACCTTC
TRBV7-2,TRBJ1-3,-,few,CASSLGGFSGNTIYF,TGTGCCAGCAGCTTAGGGGGCTTCTCTGGAAACACCATATATTTT
TRBV12-5,TRBJ2-7,TRBD1,-,CASEASDRPKSYEQYF,TGTGCTAGTGAGGCTTCGGACAGGCCTAAAAGCTACGAGCAGTACTTC
TRBV12-3/TRBV12-4,TRBJ2-5,-,many,CASSLGSETQYF,TGTGCCAGCAGCCTCGGGTCGGAGACCCAGTACTTC
TRBV18,TRBJ2-1,-,few,CASSPEQSSKIYEQFF,TGTGCCAGCTCGCCCGAACAGTCCTCGAAGATATATGAGCAGTTCTTC
TRBV11-1,TRBJ1-6,TRBD1,few,CASSTLLGQGYNSPLHF,TGTGCCAGCAGCACGCTCCTGGGACAGGGGTATAATTCACCCCTCCACTTT